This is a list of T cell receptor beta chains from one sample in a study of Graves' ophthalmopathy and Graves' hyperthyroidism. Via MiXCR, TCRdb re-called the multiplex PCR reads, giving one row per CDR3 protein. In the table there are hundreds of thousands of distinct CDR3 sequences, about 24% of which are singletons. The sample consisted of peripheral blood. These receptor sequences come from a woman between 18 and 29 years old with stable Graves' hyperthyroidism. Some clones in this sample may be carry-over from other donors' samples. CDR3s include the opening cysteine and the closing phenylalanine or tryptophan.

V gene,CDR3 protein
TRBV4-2,CASSQARGYNTGELFF
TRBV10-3,CAISKTGAQETQYF
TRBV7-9,CASEIEGGGTEAFF
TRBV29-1,CSAGDRFGEQYF
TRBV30,CAWSRGYGAFF
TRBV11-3,CASSLLNSLGSEAFF
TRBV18,CASSDGTGGGTEAFF
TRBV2,CASSQSGPDGYTF
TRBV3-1,CASSQEGGGGYSPLHF
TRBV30,CAEKHRGGNTGELFF
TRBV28,CASSQVPGQGQPQHF
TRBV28,CASGRMGFYGYTF
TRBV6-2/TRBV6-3,CASSYDATSNTGELFF
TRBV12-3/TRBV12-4,CASSPQWTQYF
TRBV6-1,CASRSGREYEQYF
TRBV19,CASKRAAANTGELFF
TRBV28,CASSLSVQGATEQYF
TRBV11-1,CASSLARPSGRASRAYEQYF
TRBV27,CASSPALSFAPTYEQYF
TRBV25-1,CASRQGALEAFF
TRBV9,CASSVGGTGAQETQYF
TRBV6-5,CASSYSQSFIGNQPQHF
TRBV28,CASSNRGGSSYEQYF
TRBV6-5,CTSSNTVTVNTEAFF
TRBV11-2,CASSLIVRRGSRGYTF
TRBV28,CASSFLTTSRETQYF
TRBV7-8,CASTEAGTGGYGYTF
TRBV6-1,CASAGRVYGYTF
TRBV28,CASSLRAWWQGSYEQYF
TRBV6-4,CASSDLSWEPISPNTEAFF
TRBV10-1,CASSESLPSGSQQYF
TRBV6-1,CASTLDGSNQPQHF
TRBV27,CATRGGGASRETQYF
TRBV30,CAWSGDRTVDTGELFF
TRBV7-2,CASSLGASDQETQYF
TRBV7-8,CASSLETGFSYEQYF
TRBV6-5,CASSYDARVEYGYTF
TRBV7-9,CASSLARGRDRSYEQYF
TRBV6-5,CASSYLISGPSGELFF
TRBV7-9,CASSLRTSEETQYF
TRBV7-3,CASSLVGQTEAFF
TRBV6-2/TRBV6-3,CASSKAVGEVSAFF
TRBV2,CASSEGGLATPQETQYF